One T cell receptor (beta chain) is described in this entry. The entry originates in a study of blood T cell repertoires in COVID-19. Study-level information: Material from acute and convalescent COVID-19 was sourced from the United States, Italy and Spain.

Sequencing was performed with immunoSEQ multiplex PCR; in TCRdb, only in-frame clones are kept and a portion is missing. The sample lists approximately 250,000 clones, approximately 90% seen once, with roughly 4.3% in the top ten. Cohorts were determined from participant-reported clinical history. Germline CDR1 reads MNHNS; CDR2 reads SASEGT. The CDR3 covers 14 residues. V lost 4 bases, J lost 2 bases, and 4 bases stayed unmatched. The source of this sequence is a woman aged 30 to 39 with acute COVID-19. The chain couples TRBV6-1 to TRBJ1-2; TRBD1 aligns across 7 bases. The sequenced material came from PBMCs or T cells enriched from blood (not recorded which). CDR3: CASSGTGGNYGYTF. The DNA of the CDR3 is TGTGCCAGCAGTGGGACAGGAGGAAACTATGGCTACACCTTC.